One T cell receptor beta chain is described in this entry. What it recognizes is unknown. Only in-frame clones appear in the TCRdb table, and some are missing; sequencing was by immunoSEQ multiplex PCR. The sample holds 20,000 to 30,000 clones, approximately 91% seen once. Peripheral blood came from all dose cohorts at three timepoints. The germline gives CDR1 MDHEN, CDR2 SYDVKM. V shed 4 bases and J 7 bases; nucleotides not matched to a gene: 6. The CDR3 is made up of 14 amino acids. This sample is part of a study of OX40 agonist ivuxolimab in advanced cancers. At the level of the study: Patients were treated with ivuxolimab, an agonistic anti-OX40 (CD134) antibody.

The study's findings and limits: Individuals who were partial responders at 0.1-3.0 mg/kg had clonal expansion that ranked among the lowest. Certain nonresponders likewise exhibited a low normalized T-cell clonal expansion.

The input for sequencing was CD4+ or CD8+ T cells sorted from blood, taken in a trial of the OX40 agonist ivuxolimab. The chain has TRBV28 and TRBJ2-7, with 11 bases fitting TRBD1. The sequence came from an adult with an advanced solid tumor such as melanoma, head and neck, liver or kidney cancer. CDR3 nucleotides: TGTGCCAGCAGTTCGGGACAGGGGGTGTGGGAGCAGTACTTC. As protein: CASSSGQGVWEQYF.